This is a list of T cell receptor beta chains from one sample in a study of T cell responses to AZD1222 COVID-19 vaccine. Some clones are missing from TCRdb's copy, which holds only in-frame ones; the method was immunoSEQ multiplex PCR. Among about 120,000 clones listed, 91% were seen once. The starting material was peripheral blood, obtained on day 0 of AZD1222 vaccination. The receptors were gathered from an adult in good health. Both conserved end residues are part of each CDR3. D genes are given only for firm matches. Size tells how often a clone was seen (once, few, many) or the class of an expanded clone, and some rows leave it out.

j_call d_call v_call clone_size cdr3_aa cdr3_nt
TRBJ2-1 . TRBV11-3 . CASSVNNEQFF TGTGCCAGCAGCGTAAACAATGAGCAGTTCTTC
TRBJ1-1 . TRBV5-1 once CASSLAGQNTEAFF TGCGCCAGCAGCTTGGCAGGGCAAAACACTGAAGCTTTCTTT
TRBJ1-2 . TRBV6-5 . CASQQGFDSNYGYTF TGTGCCAGTCAGCAGGGGTTCGACAGTAACTATGGCTACACCTTC
TRBJ1-1 . TRBV6-5 . CASRNSQNTEAFF TGTGCCAGCAGGAACAGCCAGAACACTGAAGCTTTCTTT
TRBJ2-2 . TRBV7-6 . CATSPTRAGELFF TGTGCCACCTCGCCCACCAGGGCAGGGGAGCTGTTTTTT
TRBJ1-5 TRBD1 TRBV10-1 . CASSESFVFGPQDRNQPQHF TGCGCCAGCAGTGAGTCATTTGTGTTTGGTCCGCAGGACAGGAATCAGCCCCAGCATTTT
TRBJ1-2 . TRBV5-1 . CASSLDRDGYTF TGCGCCAGCAGCTTGGACCGGGATGGCTACACCTTC
TRBJ2-5 TRBD1 TRBV5-1 . CASSLGPGQGMETQYF TGCGCCAGCAGCTTGGGGCCGGGACAGGGGATGGAGACCCAGTACTTC
TRBJ2-1 . TRBV11-3 . CASSLGSHNEQFF TGTGCCAGCAGCTTAGGGTCTCACAATGAGCAGTTCTTC
TRBJ2-2 . TRBV3-1/TRBV3-2 once CASRIFSGELFF TGTGCCAGCAGAATCTTCTCCGGGGAGCTGTTTTTT
TRBJ1-1 TRBD1 TRBV6-6 once CASSYRDRGEAFF TGTGCCAGCAGTTACCGGGACAGGGGTGAAGCTTTCTTT
TRBJ2-3 . TRBV6-5 . CASSYTGTGTDTQYF TGTGCCAGCAGTTACACAGGGACTGGGACAGATACGCAGTATTTT
TRBJ2-1 . TRBV5-1 . CASSLDLSYNEQFF TGCGCCAGCAGCTTGGACCTTTCCTACAATGAGCAGTTCTTC
TRBJ2-7 . TRBV18 . CASSPGRTSYEQYF TGTGCCAGCTCACCGGGCCGAACTTCCTACGAGCAGTACTTC
TRBJ1-2 . TRBV19 . CASRYPKGGTPGKGYTF TGTGCCAGTAGATACCCTAAGGGCGGGACGCCCGGGAAGGGCTACACCTTC
TRBJ1-5 . TRBV5-4 . CASSEEPHQPQHF TGTGCCAGCAGTGAAGAACCCCATCAGCCCCAGCATTTT
TRBJ1-1 . TRBV19 . CASSIPPTGSNTEAFF TGTGCCAGTAGTATCCCCCCCACGGGTTCAAACACTGAAGCTTTCTTT
TRBJ1-5 . TRBV30 once CAWSRISNQPQHF TGTGCCTGGAGTAGGATTAGCAATCAGCCCCAGCATTTT
TRBJ1-1 . TRBV7-9 . CASSSEAGAEAFF TGTGCCAGCAGCTCGGAAGCGGGGGCTGAAGCTTTCTTT
TRBJ2-5 . TRBV5-8 . CASSLVQLQETQYF TGTGCCAGCAGCTTGGTTCAGCTCCAAGAGACCCAGTACTTC
TRBJ1-2 . TRBV5-8 . CASSLVMKYGYTF TGTGCCAGCAGCTTGGTGATGAAGTATGGCTACACCTTC
TRBJ1-2 TRBD1 TRBV9 few CASSVGGQNYGYTF TGTGCCAGCAGCGTTGGGGGACAGAACTATGGCTACACCTTC
TRBJ1-2 . TRBV7-9 . CASSLLSPGGYGYTF TGTGCCAGCAGCTTATTGAGTCCGGGAGGATATGGCTACACCTTC
TRBJ1-2 . TRBV13 . CASSRTVLDYTF TGTGCCAGCAGCCGGACCGTTCTGGACTACACCTTC
TRBJ1-4 . TRBV9 . CASSVGSGEKLFF TGTGCCAGCAGCGTAGGTTCAGGCGAAAAACTGTTTTTT
TRBJ2-1 . TRBV6-5 . CASRGGLNNEQFF TGTGCCAGCAGGGGGGGACTTAACAATGAGCAGTTCTTC
TRBJ1-2 TRBD1 TRBV3-1/TRBV3-2 . CASSITGTGINYGYTF TGTGCCAGCAGCATTACCGGGACAGGGATTAACTATGGCTACACCTTC
TRBJ1-1 . TRBV6-5 many CASGRDSENTEAFF TGTGCCAGCGGGCGTGACAGCGAGAACACTGAAGCTTTCTTT
TRBJ2-7 . TRBV12-3/TRBV12-4 . CASRRGQYEQYF TGTGCCAGCAGGCGAGGACAGTACGAGCAGTACTTC
TRBJ1-2 . TRBV28 . CASSFLNYGYTF TGTGCCAGCAGTTTTCTTAACTATGGCTACACCTTC
TRBJ2-7 TRBD2 TRBV28 . CASIWGTSGSSEQYF TGTGCCAGCATCTGGGGGACTAGCGGGAGCAGCGAGCAGTACTTC
TRBJ2-7 . TRBV27 . CASSSLRGSVYEQYF TGTGCCAGCAGTAGCCTTAGGGGATCGGTCTACGAGCAGTACTTC
TRBJ1-1 . TRBV6-5 . CASSQRQIREAFF TGTGCCAGCAGCCAAAGACAGATTCGAGAAGCTTTCTTT
TRBJ1-5 . TRBV19 . CASYSGSGIQPQHF TGTGCCAGTTATTCGGGGTCAGGTATCCAGCCCCAGCATTTT
TRBJ2-7 . TRBV6-6 . CASKNSYEQYF TGTGCCAGTAAAAACTCCTACGAGCAGTACTTC
TRBJ1-2 . TRBV12-5 . CPWTSHGYTF TGTCCTTGGACGTCGCATGGCTACACCTTC
TRBJ1-4 TRBD1 TRBV19 . CDKPGQGAEKLFF TGTGACAAACCGGGACAGGGGGCTGAAAAACTGTTTTTT
TRBJ1-1 . TRBV18 few CASSPITDGEAFF TGTGCCAGCTCACCGATCACAGACGGGGAAGCTTTCTTT
TRBJ1-2 . TRBV7-9 . CASSLDGFGGYTF TGTGCCAGCAGCCTGGACGGGTTTGGGGGCTACACCTTC
TRBJ2-2 TRBD2 TRBV4-2 . CASSPLAGGSTGELFF TGTGCCAGCAGCCCGCTAGCGGGAGGGAGCACCGGGGAGCTGTTTTTT
TRBJ2-7 . TRBV18 . CASSPEVGEQYF TGTGCCAGCTCACCAGAAGTGGGCGAGCAGTACTTC